This T cell receptor beta chain was identified in a study of molecular identifiers for immune sequencing clone quantification. Naive CD8 libraries came from about 19,000 to 1,100,000 sorted cells with 10%, 30% or 50% RNA. Using a CD8+CD4-CCR7+CD45RA+ phenotype, naive CD8 T cells were sorted. Both previously described methods and listed TCR primers were employed to make bulk TCR libraries. TCRdb used MiXCR to reprocess the PCR reads, holding one entry per CDR3 protein. Found here are about 630,000 distinct CDR3 sequences, 25% of them singletons; the top ten hold approximately 0.75%. Study-wide points: Spiked Jurkat TCR RNA equivalent to one cell reportedly surfaced among approximately 990,000 naive cells.

As to this clonotype: Its antigen remains unknown.

Sequencing was done on a sample of naive CD8+ T cells from blood, with Jurkat cell RNA spiked in. This sample's subset: FACS-sorted CD8+CD4-CCR7+CD45RA+ naive T cells. The sequence was collected from a human donor in good health. Some libraries in this study had Jurkat cell RNA spiked in.

The CDR3 is CASSVGLAGENTGELFF. In DNA, the CDR3 is TGCGCCAGCAGCGTGGGACTAGCGGGGGAAAACACCGGGGAGCTGTTTTTT. This chain joins TRBV5-1 and TRBJ2-2; TRBD2 matches 14 bases. This CDR3 region has 17 residues. With 4 bases clipped from V and 2 bases from J, the junction kept 4 bases outside the gene matches. Germline lookup yields CDR1 SGHRS and CDR2 YFSETQ.